The 12 T cell receptor beta chains below all came from one sample that was sequenced in a study of T cells in Graves' hyperthyroidism and ophthalmopathy. RNA transcripts served as the template for amplifying TCR beta CDR3 regions. HTBI primers were used for first-round RT-PCR of the TCR CDR3. Via MiXCR, TCRdb re-called the multiplex PCR reads, giving one row per CDR3 protein. The sample contains more than 500,000 distinct CDR3 sequences, 15% to 20% of which appear only once. Sequenced sample: blood. These receptors all come from a woman aged 30 to 39 with Graves' ophthalmopathy.

V usage is TRBV3-1 and J usage is TRBJ2-1, with D uncertain. Germline CDR1 and CDR2: LGHDT and YNNKEL (reference sequence). Deletions cut 0 bases from V and 2 bases from J, with 26 bases between. CDR3 length: 21 residues. CDR3 residues: CASSQDRDAGHRNNPYNEQFF. The CDR3 DNA reads TGTGCCAGCAGCCAAGATCGTGATGCCGGCCACCGGAATAACCCCTACAATGAGCAGTTCTTC.

This rearrangement joins TRBV4-3 to TRBJ1-1; no clear D. Between the trimmed V and J ends, which lost 4 bases and 0 bases, there was a span of 15 bases. The V gene's germline CDR1 is LGHNA and CDR2 YSLEER. The CDR3 consists of 16 residues. In DNA, the CDR3 is TGCGCCAGCAGCCCGTACGCCGGGATCTTGAACACTGAAGCTTTCTTT. Translation gives CASSPYAGILNTEAFF.

In this sample, this clonotype turned up a few times. The chain uses TRBV19 and TRBJ1-5; 9 nucleotides line up with TRBD1. Trimming cost V 3 bases and J 4 bases; bases outside gene matches: 4. Germline CDR1 reads LNHDA; CDR2 reads SQIVND (reference sequence). The CDR3 length is 15 residues. The CDR3 region has the DNA TGTGCCAGTAGTATGGGACAGGGAAGAAATCAGCCCCAGCATTTT. This sequence encodes CASSMGQGRNQPQHF.

The table lists this clonotype with a few counts. The chain uses TRBV18 and TRBJ2-3, with D perhaps TRBD1 (6 bases). Germline CDR1 KGHSH, CDR2 LQKENI. This CDR3 region has 17 residues. Trimming pared 3 bases from V and 5 bases from J, leaving 21 bases between. CDR3 region: CASSPLNWDIGGDTQYF. The CDR3 nucleotides are TGTGCCAGCTCACCTCTTAACTGGGACATTGGAGGAGATACGCAGTATTTT.

This clonotype was counted a few times. The rearrangement links TRBV19 to TRBJ1-1; TRBD1 matches 7 bases. With V trimmed by 4 bases and J by 5 bases, 10 bases remained unmatched. The CDR3 spans 15 residues. Germline CDR1 LNHDA, CDR2 SQIVND (reference sequence). DNA for the CDR3: TGTGCCAGTAGTACCTTATCGACAGGGACGACTGAAGCTTTCTTT. It yields the protein CASSTLSTGTTEAFF.

Many counts were recorded for this clonotype. V usage is TRBV12-3 or TRBV12-4 and J usage is TRBJ1-6, with D maybe TRBD1 (5 bases). The CDR3 extends over 14 amino acids. Trimming stripped 6 bases from V and 7 bases from J, with 13 bases between. The CDR3 spells CASRTASGNSPLHF. CDR3 sequence (DNA): TGTGCCAGCAGGACAGCCTCCGGGAATTCACCCCTCCACTTT.

This chain connects TRBV20-1 to TRBJ1-1; TRBD1 is a possible D gene (5 bases). Between the trimmed V and J ends, which lost 6 bases and 1 base, there was a span of 12 bases. This CDR3 spans 13 amino acids. Germline-derived CDR1 and CDR2 are DFQATT and SNEGSKA (reference sequence). Written as DNA, the CDR3 is TGCAGTGCCCCGGGACCGACGAACACTGAAGCTTTCTTT. This translates into CSAPGPTNTEAFF.

This clonotype was seen only a few times. The chain joins TRBV5-1 to TRBJ1-1; tentative D call: TRBD1 (5 bases). The CDR3 totals 13 residues. The V gene's germline CDR1 is SGHRS and CDR2 YFSETQ. The V gene lost 2 bases and the J gene lost 8 bases, with 13 bases spanning the gap. The CDR3 spells CASSFAAGPEAFF. The CDR3 DNA reads as TGCGCCAGCAGCTTCGCGGCAGGGCCCGAAGCTTTCTTT.

The genes are TRBV11-2 and TRBJ2-7; D uncertain. Trimming removed 5 bases from V and 0 bases from J, with 14 bases in between. Germline lookup yields CDR1 SGHAT and CDR2 FQNNGV. The CDR3 sequence is 15 residues long. CDR3 sequence reads: CASSKKPRISYEQYF. The CDR3 DNA follows: TGTGCCAGCAGCAAAAAACCCCGCATCTCCTACGAGCAGTACTTC.

This chain links TRBV5-1 with TRBJ1-3, with no clear D. The CDR3 runs to 14 residues. V was cut by 0 bases and J by 3 bases, with 7 bases left in between. Germline lookup yields CDR1 SGHRS and CDR2 YFSETQ. The CDR3 DNA reads as TGCGCCAGCAGCTTGGAACGATATGGAAACACCATATATTTT. Its translation is CASSLERYGNTIYF. Combining the CDR3 with reference TRBV5-1 and TRBJ1-3 gives the whole variable domain KAGVTQTPRYLIKTRGQQVTLSCSPISGHRSVSWYQQTPGQGLQFLFEYFSETQRNKGNFPGRFSGRQFSNSRSEMNVSTLELGDSALYLCASSLERYGNTIYFGEGSWLTVV.

The chain joins TRBV9 to TRBJ2-5; D remains ambiguous. V gave up 0 bases and J gave up 1 base, with 7 bases separating them. Germline CDR1 and CDR2: SGDLS and YYNGEE. This CDR3 comprises 14 residues. The CDR3 sequence is CASSVGETQETQYF. As DNA, the CDR3 is TGTGCCAGCAGCGTAGGCGAGACCCAAGAGACCCAGTACTTC.

This clonotype was counted many times. V usage is TRBV19 and J usage is TRBJ1-4; TRBD1 is a possible D gene (5 bases). CDR3 size: 15 residues. Germline values: CDR1 LNHDA, CDR2 SQIVND (reference sequence). The ends were cut back, 7 bases at V and 7 bases at J, with 19 bases in the middle. The CDR3, as DNA: TGTGCCAGTAACCTGGGACCGGAGGCAGGTGAAAAACTGTTTTTT. It translates to CASNLGPEAGEKLFF.